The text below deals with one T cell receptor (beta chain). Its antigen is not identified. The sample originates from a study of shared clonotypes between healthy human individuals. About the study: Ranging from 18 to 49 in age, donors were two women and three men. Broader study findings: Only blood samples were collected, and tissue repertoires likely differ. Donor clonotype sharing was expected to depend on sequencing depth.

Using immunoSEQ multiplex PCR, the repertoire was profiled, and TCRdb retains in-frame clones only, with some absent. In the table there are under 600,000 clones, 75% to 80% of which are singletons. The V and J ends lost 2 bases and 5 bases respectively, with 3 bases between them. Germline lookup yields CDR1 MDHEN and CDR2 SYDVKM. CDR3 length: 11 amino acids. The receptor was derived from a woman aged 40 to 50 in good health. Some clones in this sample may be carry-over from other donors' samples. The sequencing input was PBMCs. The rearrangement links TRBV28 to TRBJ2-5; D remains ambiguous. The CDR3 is CASSLRETQYF. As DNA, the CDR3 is TGTGCCAGCAGTTTAAGGGAGACCCAGTACTTC.